Given below is one T cell receptor beta chain in context. The antigen remains undetermined. These data originate in a study of cytomegalovirus exposure and HLA in healthy donors. Amplification used 60 Vbeta primers and 13 Jbeta primers. Clones were read by immunoSEQ multiplex PCR, and TCRdb kept only the in-frame ones, dropping some. The sample lists about 93,000 clones, nearly 80% occurring once. Study-wide results and limits: Association with HLA alleles at 0.05 false discovery rate was found for 16,951 TCR beta sequences in a later analysis. Cytomegalovirus-associated TCR beta chains were listed, numbering 164. An analysis was carried out at a later point. It showed that HLA-associated TCR beta chains were more clonally expanded than equally common non-associated chains.

Nominal health characterized the donors when sampled, though unrecorded immune exposures were likely. Germline-derived CDR1 and CDR2 are SGHRS and YFSETQ. The CDR3 covers 16 residues. The germline V and J ends were trimmed by 1 base and 2 bases, with 13 bases remaining between them. The genes are TRBV5-1 and TRBJ2-1; D is perhaps TRBD1 (5 bases). The sequenced material came from PBMCs. This clonotype was sampled from a woman aged 40 to 55 in good health and CMV-seronegative. This chain's CDR3 is CASSLQGQLAYNEQFF. In DNA, the CDR3 is TGCGCCAGCAGCTTGCAGGGCCAGTTGGCCTACAATGAGCAGTTCTTC.